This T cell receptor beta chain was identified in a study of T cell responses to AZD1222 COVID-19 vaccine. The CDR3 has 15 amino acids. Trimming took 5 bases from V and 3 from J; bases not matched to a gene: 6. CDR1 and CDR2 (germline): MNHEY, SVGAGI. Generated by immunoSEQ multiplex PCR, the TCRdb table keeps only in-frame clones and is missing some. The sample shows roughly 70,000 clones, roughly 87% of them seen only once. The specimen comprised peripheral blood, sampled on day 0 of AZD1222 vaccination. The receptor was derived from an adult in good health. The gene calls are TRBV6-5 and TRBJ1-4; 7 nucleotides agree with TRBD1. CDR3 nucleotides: TGTGCCAGCAGTATAACGACAGGGTCTAATGAAAAACTGTTTTTT. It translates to CASSITTGSNEKLFF.